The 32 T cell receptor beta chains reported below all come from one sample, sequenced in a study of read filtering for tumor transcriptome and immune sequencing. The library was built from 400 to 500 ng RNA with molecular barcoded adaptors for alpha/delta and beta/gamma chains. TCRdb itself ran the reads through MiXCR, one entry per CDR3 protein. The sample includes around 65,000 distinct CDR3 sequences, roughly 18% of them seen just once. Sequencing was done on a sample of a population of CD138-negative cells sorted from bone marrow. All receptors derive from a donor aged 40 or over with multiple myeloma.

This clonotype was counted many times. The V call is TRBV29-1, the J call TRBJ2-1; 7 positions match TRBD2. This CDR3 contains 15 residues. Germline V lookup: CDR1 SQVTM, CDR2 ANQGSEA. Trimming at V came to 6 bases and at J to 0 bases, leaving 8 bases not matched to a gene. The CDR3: CSVLGLVSSYNEQFF. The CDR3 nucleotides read TGCAGCGTCCTTGGACTAGTAAGCTCCTACAATGAGCAGTTCTTC.

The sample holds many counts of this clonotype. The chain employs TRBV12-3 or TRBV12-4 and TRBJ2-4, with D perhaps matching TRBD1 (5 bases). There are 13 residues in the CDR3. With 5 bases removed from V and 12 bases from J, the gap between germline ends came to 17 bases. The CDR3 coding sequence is TGTGCCAGCAGTCCCCTGGAAGGGGTCACTCAGTACTTC. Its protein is CASSPLEGVTQYF.

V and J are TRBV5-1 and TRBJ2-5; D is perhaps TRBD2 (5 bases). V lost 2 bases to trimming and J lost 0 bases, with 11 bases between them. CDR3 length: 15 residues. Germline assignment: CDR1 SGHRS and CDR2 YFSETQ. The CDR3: CASSFISGNQETQYF. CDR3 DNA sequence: TGCGCCAGCAGCTTTATTTCGGGGAACCAAGAGACCCAGTACTTC.

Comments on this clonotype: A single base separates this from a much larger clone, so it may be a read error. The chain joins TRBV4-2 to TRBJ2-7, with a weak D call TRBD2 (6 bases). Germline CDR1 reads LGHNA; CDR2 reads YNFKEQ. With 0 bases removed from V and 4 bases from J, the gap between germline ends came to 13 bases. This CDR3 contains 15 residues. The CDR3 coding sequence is TGTGCCAGCAGCCAAGATTTAACTAGCTCTTACGAGCAGTACTTC. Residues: CASSQDLTSSYEQYF.

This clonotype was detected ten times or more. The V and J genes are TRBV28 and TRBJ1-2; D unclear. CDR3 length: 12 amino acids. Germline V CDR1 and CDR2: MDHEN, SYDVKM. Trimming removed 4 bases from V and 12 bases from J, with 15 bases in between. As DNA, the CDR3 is TGTGCCAGCAGTTCCGCTCAGCACCACAACACCTTC. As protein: CASSSAQHHNTF.

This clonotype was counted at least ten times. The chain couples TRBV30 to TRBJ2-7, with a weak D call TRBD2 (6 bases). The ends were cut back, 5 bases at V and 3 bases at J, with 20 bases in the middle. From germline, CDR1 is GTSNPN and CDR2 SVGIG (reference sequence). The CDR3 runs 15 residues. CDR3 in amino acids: CAWVPPSGLRYEQYF. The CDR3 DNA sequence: TGTGCCTGGGTTCCGCCCTCGGGACTTCGCTACGAGCAGTACTTC.

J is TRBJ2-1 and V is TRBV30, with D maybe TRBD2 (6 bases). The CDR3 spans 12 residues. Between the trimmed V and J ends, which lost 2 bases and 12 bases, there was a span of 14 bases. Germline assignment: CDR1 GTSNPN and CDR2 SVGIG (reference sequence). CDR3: CAWSLGTLSQFF. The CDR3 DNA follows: TGTGCCTGGAGTTTAGGGACTCTCTCGCAGTTCTTC.

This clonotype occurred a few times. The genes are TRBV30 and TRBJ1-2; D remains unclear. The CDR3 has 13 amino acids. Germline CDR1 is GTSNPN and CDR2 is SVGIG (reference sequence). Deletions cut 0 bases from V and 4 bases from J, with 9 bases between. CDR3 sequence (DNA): TGTGCCTGGAGTGTAGCGGAGATCTATGGCTACACCTTC. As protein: CAWSVAEIYGYTF.

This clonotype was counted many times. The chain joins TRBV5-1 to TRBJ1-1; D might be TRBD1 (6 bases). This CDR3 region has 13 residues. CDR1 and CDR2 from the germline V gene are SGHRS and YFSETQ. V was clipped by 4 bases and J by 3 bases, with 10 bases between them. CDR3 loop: CASSEQGYTEAFF. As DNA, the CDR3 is TGCGCCAGCAGCGAACAGGGTTACACTGAAGCTTTCTTT.

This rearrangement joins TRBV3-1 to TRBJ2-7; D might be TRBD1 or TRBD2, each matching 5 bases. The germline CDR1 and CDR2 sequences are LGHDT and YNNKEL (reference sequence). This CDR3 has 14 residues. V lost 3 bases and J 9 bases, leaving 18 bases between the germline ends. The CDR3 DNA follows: TGTGCCAGCAGCCATAGGGACCCTATGGGGTGGCAGTACTTC. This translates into CASSHRDPMGWQYF.

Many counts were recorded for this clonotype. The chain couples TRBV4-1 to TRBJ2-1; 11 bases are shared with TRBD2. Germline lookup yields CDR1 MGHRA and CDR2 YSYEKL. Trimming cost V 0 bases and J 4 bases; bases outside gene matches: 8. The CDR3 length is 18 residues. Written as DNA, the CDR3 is TGCGCCAGCAGCCAAGAAGGGGTAGCGGGAGGGCCATACAATGAGCAGTTCTTC. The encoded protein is CASSQEGVAGGPYNEQFF.

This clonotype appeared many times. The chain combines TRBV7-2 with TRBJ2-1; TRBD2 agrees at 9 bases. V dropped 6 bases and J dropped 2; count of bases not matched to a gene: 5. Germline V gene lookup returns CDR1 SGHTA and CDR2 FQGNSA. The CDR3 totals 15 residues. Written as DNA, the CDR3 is TGTGCCAGCAGGGCGGGAGGGGGTCCCTACAATGAGCAGTTCTTC. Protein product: CASRAGGGPYNEQFF.

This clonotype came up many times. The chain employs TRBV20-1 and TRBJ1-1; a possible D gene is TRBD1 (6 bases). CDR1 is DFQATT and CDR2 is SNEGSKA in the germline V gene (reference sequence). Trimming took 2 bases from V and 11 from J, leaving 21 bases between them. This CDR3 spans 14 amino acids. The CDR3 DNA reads TGCAGTGCTAGAAAGGGTTGGGGGCGCCCTGGTGCTTTCTTT. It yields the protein CSARKGWGRPGAFF.

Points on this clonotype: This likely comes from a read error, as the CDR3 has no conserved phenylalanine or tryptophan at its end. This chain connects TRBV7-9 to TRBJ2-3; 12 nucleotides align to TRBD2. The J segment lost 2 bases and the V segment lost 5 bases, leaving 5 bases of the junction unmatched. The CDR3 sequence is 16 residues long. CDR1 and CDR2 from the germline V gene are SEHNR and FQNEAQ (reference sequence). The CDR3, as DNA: TGTGCCAGCAGCCGCCGGACTAGCGGGGCCACAGATACGCAGTATCTT. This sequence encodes CASSRRTSGATDTQYL.

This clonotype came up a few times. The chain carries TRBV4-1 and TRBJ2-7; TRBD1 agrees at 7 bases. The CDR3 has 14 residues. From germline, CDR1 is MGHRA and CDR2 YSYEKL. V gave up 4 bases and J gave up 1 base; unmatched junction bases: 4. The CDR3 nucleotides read TGCGCCAGCAGCCTGGGACAGTTTTCCTACGAGCAGTACTTC. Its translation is CASSLGQFSYEQYF.

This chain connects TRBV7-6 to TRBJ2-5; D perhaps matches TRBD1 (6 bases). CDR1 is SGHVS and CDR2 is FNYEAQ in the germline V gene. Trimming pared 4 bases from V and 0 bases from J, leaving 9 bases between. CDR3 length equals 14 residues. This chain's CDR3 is CASSWDTYQETQYF. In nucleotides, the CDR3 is TGTGCCAGCAGCTGGGACACGTACCAAGAGACCCAGTACTTC.

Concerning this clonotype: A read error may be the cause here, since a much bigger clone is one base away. In DNA form, the CDR3 reads TGTGCCTGGAGTGGAGATACGGATACGCAGTATTTT. As protein: CAWSGDTDTQYF. V usage is TRBV30 and J usage is TRBJ2-3, with D hard to call. This CDR3 has 12 residues. Germline V gene sequence: CDR1 GTSNPN, CDR2 SVGIG (reference sequence). The ends were cut back, 1 base at V and 6 bases at J, with 8 bases in the middle.

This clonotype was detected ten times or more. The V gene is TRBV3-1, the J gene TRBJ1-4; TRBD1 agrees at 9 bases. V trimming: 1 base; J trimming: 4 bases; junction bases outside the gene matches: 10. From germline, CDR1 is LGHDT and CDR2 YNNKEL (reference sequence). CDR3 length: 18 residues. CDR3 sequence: CASSQVPAGTGHNEKLFF. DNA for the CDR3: TGTGCCAGCAGCCAAGTCCCTGCTGGGACAGGGCATAATGAAAAACTGTTTTTT. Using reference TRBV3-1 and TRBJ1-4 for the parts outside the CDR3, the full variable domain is DTAVSQTPKYLVTQMGNDKSIKCEQNLGHDTMYWYKQDSKKFLKIMFSYNNKELIINETVPNRFSPKSPDKAHLNLHINSLELGDSAVYFCASSQVPAGTGHNEKLFFGSGTQLSVL.

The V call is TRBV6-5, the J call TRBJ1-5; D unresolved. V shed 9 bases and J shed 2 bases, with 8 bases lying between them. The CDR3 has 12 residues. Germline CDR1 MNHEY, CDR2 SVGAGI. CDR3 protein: CASWSGNQPQHF. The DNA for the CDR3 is TGTGCCAGTTGGTCAGGCAATCAGCCCCAGCATTTT.

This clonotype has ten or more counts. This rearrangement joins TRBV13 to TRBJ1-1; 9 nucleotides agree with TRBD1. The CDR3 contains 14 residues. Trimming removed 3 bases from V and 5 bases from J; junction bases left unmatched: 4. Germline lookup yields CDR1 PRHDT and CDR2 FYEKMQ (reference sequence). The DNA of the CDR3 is TGTGCCAGCAGCTTTGGACAGGGGAGGACTGAAGCTTTCTTT. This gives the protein CASSFGQGRTEAFF. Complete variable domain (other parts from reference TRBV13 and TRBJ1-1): AAGVIQSPRHLIKEKRETATLKCYPIPRHDTVYWYQQGPGQDPQFLISFYEKMQSDKGSIPDRFSAQQFSDYHSELNMSSLELGDSALYFCASSFGQGRTEAFFGQGTRLTVV.

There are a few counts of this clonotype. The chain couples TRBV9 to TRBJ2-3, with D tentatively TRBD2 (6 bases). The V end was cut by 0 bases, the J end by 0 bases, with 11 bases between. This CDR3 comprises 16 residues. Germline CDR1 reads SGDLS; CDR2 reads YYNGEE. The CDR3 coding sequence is TGTGCCAGCAGCGTAGAAGTGGGACTCAGCACAGATACGCAGTATTTT. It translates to CASSVEVGLSTDTQYF.

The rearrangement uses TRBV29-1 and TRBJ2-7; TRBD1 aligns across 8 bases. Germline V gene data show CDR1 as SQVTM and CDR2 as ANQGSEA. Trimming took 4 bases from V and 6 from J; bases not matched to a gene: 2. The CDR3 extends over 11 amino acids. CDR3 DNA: TGCAGCGTTGGACAGGGGCTCGAGCAGTACTTC. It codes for CSVGQGLEQYF.

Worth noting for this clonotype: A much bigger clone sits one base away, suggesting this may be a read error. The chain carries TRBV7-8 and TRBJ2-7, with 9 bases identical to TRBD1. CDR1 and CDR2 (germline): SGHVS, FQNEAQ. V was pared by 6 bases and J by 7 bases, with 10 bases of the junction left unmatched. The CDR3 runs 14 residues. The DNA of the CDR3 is TGTGCCAGCAGATCCGGGACAGGGACTATGGAGCAGTACTTC. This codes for CASRSGTGTMEQYF.

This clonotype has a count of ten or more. For the CDR3, the DNA is TGTGCCAGCAGCTTAGATGATAGCACAGATACGCAGTATTTT. Translating it yields CASSLDDSTDTQYF. The gene calls are TRBV7-2 and TRBJ2-3; D gene uncertain. V dropped 1 base and J dropped 0 bases, with 5 bases sitting between them. CDR3 length equals 14 residues. Germline V gene lookup returns CDR1 SGHTA and CDR2 FQGNSA.

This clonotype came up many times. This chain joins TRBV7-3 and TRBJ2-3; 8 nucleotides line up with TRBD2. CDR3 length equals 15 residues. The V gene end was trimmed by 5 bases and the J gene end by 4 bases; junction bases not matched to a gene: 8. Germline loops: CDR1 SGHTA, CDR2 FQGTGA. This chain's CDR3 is CASSPDCGGPDTQYF. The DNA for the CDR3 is TGTGCCAGCAGCCCCGACTGCGGGGGGCCAGATACGCAGTATTTT.

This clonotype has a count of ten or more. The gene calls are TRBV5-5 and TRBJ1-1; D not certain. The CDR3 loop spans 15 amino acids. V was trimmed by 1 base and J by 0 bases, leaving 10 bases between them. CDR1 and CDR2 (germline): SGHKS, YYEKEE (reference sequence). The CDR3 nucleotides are TGTGCCAGCAGCTTGAGTAGGACGATGAACACTGAAGCTTTCTTT. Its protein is CASSLSRTMNTEAFF.

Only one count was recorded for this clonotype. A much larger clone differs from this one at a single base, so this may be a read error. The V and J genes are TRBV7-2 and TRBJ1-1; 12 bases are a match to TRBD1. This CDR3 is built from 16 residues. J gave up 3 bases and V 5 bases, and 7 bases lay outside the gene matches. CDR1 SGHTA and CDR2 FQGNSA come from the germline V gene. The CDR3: CASSTGQGAVDTEAFF. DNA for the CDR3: TGTGCCAGCAGCACGGGACAGGGGGCTGTGGACACTGAAGCTTTCTTT.

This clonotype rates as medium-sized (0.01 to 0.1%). CDR3 nucleotide sequence: TGTGCCAGCAGCTACACCGGGACTAGCACTAATGAGCAGTTCTTC. Translation gives CASSYTGTSTNEQFF. The chain links TRBV3-1 to TRBJ2-1; 9 bases map to TRBD2. Germline CDR1 LGHDT, CDR2 YNNKEL (reference sequence). The CDR3 sequence is 15 residues long. Trimming at V came to 5 bases and at J to 7 bases, leaving 9 bases not matched to a gene.

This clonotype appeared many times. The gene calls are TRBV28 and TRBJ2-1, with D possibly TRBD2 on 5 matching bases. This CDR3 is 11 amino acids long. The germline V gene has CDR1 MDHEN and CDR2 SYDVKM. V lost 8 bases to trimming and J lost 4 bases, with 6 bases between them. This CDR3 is CASGGYNEQFF. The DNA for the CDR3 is TGTGCCAGCGGCGGGTACAATGAGCAGTTCTTC.

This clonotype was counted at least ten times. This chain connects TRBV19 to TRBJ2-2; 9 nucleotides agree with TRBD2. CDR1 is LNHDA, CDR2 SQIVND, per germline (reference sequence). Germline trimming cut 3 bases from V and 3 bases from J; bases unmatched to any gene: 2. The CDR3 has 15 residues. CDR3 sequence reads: CASSIRLADTGELFF. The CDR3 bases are TGTGCCAGTAGTATCAGACTAGCGGACACCGGGGAGCTGTTTTTT.

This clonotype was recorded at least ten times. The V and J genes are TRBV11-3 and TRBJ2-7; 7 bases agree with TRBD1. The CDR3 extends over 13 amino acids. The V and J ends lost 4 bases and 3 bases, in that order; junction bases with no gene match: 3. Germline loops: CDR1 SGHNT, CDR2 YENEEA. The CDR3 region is CASSSGQFYEQYF. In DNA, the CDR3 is TGTGCCAGCAGCTCGGGACAGTTCTACGAGCAGTACTTC.

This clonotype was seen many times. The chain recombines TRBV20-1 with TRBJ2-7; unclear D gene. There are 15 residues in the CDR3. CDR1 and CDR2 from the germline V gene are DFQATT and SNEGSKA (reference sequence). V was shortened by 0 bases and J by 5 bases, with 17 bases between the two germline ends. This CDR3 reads CSARDPIGWADEQYF. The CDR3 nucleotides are TGCAGTGCTAGAGATCCGATCGGTTGGGCGGACGAGCAGTACTTC.